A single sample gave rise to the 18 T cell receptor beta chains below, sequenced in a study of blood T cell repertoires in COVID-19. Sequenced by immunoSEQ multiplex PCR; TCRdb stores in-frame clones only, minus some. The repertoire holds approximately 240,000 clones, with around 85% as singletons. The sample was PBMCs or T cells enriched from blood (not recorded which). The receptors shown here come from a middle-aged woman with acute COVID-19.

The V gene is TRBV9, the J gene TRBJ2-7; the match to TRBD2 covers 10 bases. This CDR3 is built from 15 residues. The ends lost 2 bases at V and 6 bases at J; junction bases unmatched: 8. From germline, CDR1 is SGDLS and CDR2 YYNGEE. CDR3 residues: CASSVGTSATAEQYF. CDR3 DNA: TGTGCCAGCAGCGTTGGGACTAGCGCGACGGCCGAGCAGTACTTC.

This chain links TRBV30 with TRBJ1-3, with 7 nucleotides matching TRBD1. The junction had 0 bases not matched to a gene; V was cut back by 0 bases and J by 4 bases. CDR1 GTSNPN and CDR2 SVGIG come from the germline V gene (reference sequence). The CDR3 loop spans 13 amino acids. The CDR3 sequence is CAWSVGGGNTIYF. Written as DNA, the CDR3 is TGTGCCTGGAGTGTAGGGGGCGGAAACACCATATATTTT.

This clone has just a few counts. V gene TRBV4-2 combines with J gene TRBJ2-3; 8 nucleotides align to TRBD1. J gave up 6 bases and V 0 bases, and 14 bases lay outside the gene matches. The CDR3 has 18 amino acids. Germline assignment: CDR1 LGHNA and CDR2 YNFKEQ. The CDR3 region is CASSQEALGQGSLDTQYF. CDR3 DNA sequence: TGTGCCAGCAGCCAAGAAGCACTCGGACAGGGAAGTTTGGATACGCAGTATTTT.

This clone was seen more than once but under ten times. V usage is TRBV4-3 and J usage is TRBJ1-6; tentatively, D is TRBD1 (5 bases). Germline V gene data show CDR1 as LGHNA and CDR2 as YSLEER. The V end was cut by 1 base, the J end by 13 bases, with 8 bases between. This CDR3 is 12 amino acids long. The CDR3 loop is CASSQAGGPLHF. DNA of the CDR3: TGCGCCAGCAGCCAAGCCGGGGGGCCCCTCCACTTT.

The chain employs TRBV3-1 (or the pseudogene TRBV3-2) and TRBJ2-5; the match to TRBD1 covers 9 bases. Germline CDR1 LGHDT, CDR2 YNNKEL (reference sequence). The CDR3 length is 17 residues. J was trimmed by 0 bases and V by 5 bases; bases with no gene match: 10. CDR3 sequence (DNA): TGTGCCAGCAGCGGCCGGGACAGGGAATTTTACCAAGAGACCCAGTACTTC. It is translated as CASSGRDREFYQETQYF.

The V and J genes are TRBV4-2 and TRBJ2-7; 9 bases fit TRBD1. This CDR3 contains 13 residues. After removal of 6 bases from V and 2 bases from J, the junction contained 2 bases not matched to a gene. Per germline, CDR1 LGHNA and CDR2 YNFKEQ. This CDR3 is CASSGQGTYEQYF. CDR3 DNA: TGTGCCAGCAGTGGACAGGGGACCTACGAGCAGTACTTC.

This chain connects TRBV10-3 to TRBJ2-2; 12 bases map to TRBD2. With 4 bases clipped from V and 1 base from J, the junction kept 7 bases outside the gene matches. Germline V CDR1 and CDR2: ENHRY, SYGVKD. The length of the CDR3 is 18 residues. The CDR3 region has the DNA TGTGCCATCAGTGTGGGGCTAGCGGGAGGGGAGAACACCGGGGAGCTGTTTTTT. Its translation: CAISVGLAGGENTGELFF.

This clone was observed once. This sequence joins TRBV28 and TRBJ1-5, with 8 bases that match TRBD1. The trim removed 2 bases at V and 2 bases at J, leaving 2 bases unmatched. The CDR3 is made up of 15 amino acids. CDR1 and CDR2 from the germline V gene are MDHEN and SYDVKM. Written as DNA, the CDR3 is TGTGCCAGCAGTTTAGGGACAGGTCGCAATCAGCCCCAGCATTTT. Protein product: CASSLGTGRNQPQHF.

CDR3 coding DNA: TGTGCCAGCGTCCGGGACAGGGGCTTCTATAATTCACCCCTCCACTTT. It translates to CASVRDRGFYNSPLHF. This chain joins TRBV7-9 and TRBJ1-6; 10 bases align to TRBD1. The germline V gene has CDR1 SEHNR and CDR2 FQNEAQ (reference sequence). Trimming at V came to 8 bases and at J to 3 bases, leaving 7 bases not matched to a gene. The CDR3 is 16 residues long.

CDR3 DNA sequence: TGTGCCAGCAGCCTGGGACTAGCCCACGAGCAGTACTTC. Translation: CASSLGLAHEQYF. This sequence joins TRBV7-2 and TRBJ2-7, with 9 bases that match TRBD2. This CDR3 region has 13 residues. Unmatched junction bases numbered 4, after V lost 5 bases and J lost 5 bases. In germline, CDR1 is SGHTA, CDR2 FQGNSA.

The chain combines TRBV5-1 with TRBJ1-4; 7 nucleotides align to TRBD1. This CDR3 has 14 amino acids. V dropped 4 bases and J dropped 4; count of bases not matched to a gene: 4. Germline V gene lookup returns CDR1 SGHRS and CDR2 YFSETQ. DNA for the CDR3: TGCGCCAGCAGCCCGACAGGGAATAATGAAAAACTGTTTTTT. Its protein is CASSPTGNNEKLFF.

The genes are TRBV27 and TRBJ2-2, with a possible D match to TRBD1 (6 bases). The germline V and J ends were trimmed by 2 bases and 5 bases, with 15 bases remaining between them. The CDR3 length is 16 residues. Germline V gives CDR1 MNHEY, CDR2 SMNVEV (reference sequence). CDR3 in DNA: TGTGCCAGCAGTTTAATGGCCAGGGGTTGGACCGGGGAGCTGTTTTTT. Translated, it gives CASSLMARGWTGELFF.

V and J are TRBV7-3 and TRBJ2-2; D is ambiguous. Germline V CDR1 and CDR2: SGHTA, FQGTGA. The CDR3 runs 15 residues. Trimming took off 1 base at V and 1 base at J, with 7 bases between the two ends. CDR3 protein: CASSLNLLNTGELFF. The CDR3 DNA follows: TGTGCCAGCAGCTTAAATCTCTTGAACACCGGGGAGCTGTTTTTT. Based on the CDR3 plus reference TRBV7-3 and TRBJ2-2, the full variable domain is GAGVSQTPSNKVTEKGKYVELRCDPISGHTALYWYRQSLGQGPEFLIYFQGTGAADDSGLPNDRFFAVRPEGSVSTLKIQRTERGDSAVYLCASSLNLLNTGELFFGEGSRLTVL.

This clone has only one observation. CDR3 residues: CASSLGGRGASPLHF. The CDR3 nucleotides are TGTGCCAGCAGCTTAGGAGGGAGGGGAGCTTCACCCCTCCACTTT. The chain has TRBV11-2 and TRBJ1-6, with D perhaps TRBD1 (5 bases). The CDR3 has 15 amino acids. The V gene's germline CDR1 is SGHAT and CDR2 FQNNGV. Trimming stripped 1 base from V and 9 bases from J, with 13 bases between.

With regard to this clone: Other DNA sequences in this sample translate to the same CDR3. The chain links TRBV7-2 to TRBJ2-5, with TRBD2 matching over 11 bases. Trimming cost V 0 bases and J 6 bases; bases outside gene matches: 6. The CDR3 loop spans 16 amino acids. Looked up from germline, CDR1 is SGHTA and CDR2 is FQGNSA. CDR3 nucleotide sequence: TGTGCCAGCAGCTTAGCAGGGACTAGCGGTATAAAGACCCAGTACTTC. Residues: CASSLAGTSGIKTQYF.

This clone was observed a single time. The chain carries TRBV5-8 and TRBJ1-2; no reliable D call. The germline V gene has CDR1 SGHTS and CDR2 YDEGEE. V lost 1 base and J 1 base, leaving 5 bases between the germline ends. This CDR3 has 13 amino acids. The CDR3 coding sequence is TGTGCCAGCAGCTTGTACTTTAACTATGGCTACACCTTC. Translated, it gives CASSLYFNYGYTF.

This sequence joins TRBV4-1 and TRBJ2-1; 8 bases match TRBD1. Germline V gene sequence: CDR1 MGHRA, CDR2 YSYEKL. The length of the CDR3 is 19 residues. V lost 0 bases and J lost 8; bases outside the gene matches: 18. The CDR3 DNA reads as TGCGCCAGCAGCCAAGATCGTTTTGGGGCAGGGGGCGCCTGGGATGAGCAGTTCTTC. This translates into CASSQDRFGAGGAWDEQFF.

Here the CDR3 reads CAWSAGNNQPQHF. DNA of the CDR3: TGTGCCTGGAGTGCGGGGAACAATCAGCCCCAGCATTTT. V and J are TRBV30 and TRBJ1-5; no reliable D call. Between the trimmed V and J ends, which lost 1 base and 3 bases, there was a span of 7 bases. CDR3 length equals 13 residues. In germline, CDR1 is GTSNPN, CDR2 SVGIG (reference sequence).